Below are 15 T cell receptor beta chains sequenced from a single sample in a study of T-cell memory formation after mild COVID-19. MiXCR was run by TCRdb on the 5' RACE reads, yielding one entry per CDR3 protein. This sample carries about 560,000 distinct CDR3 sequences, about 18% of them seen once, and the ten largest clones take roughly 7.7%. What was sequenced was PBMCs or a T cell subset sorted from them (not recorded which). Every receptor here comes from an adult woman who had mild COVID-19 (a few samples of this study predate the infection). Cell type and time point are not known.

The chain employs TRBV12-3 or TRBV12-4 and TRBJ1-2; weak D call: TRBD1 (5 bases). The CDR3 consists of 12 residues. V was shortened by 5 bases and J by 11 bases, with 15 bases between the two germline ends. DNA of the CDR3: TGTGCCAGCAGTGACGGGACGCGGCAATACACCTTC. The encoded protein is CASSDGTRQYTF.

This chain connects TRBV7-2 to TRBJ2-3; TRBD2 matches 8 bases. In germline, CDR1 is SGHTA, CDR2 FQGNSA. This CDR3 comprises 16 residues. V dropped 1 base and J dropped 0; count of bases not matched to a gene: 3. CDR3 region: CASSLVSGSSTDTQYF. CDR3 nucleotide sequence: TGTGCCAGCAGCTTAGTGAGCGGGAGCAGCACAGATACGCAGTATTTT. Combining the CDR3 with reference TRBV7-2 and TRBJ2-3 gives the whole variable domain GAGVSQSPSNKVTEKGKDVELRCDPISGHTALYWYRQSLGQGLEFLIYFQGNSAPDKSGLPSDRFSAERTGGSVSTLTIQRTQQEDSAVYLCASSLVSGSSTDTQYFGPGTRLTVL.

CDR3 loop: CASSQIPESWTTGYTF. CDR3 in DNA: TGTGCCAGCAGCCAAATTCCCGAGAGCTGGACGACTGGCTACACCTTC. V gene TRBV3-1 combines with J gene TRBJ1-2; no firm D call. The CDR3 totals 16 residues. CDR1 and CDR2 from the germline V gene are LGHDT and YNNKEL (reference sequence). V gave up 2 bases and J gave up 7 bases, with 20 bases separating them.

This chain connects TRBV12-3 or TRBV12-4 to TRBJ2-2; D is unresolved. This CDR3 is 15 amino acids long. The ends were cut back, 3 bases at V and 3 bases at J, with 11 bases in the middle. The CDR3 DNA reads TGTGCCAGCAGTTTGACATCAAGAGACACCGGGGAGCTGTTTTTT. Translating it yields CASSLTSRDTGELFF.

This clonotype was picked up many times. This chain links TRBV24-1 with TRBJ2-1; TRBD1 agrees at 8 bases. This CDR3 has 16 residues. With V trimmed by 0 bases and J by 7 bases, 7 bases remained unmatched. Per the germline V gene, CDR1 is KGHDR and CDR2 is SFDVKD. CDR3 in amino acids: CATSDLGQGNSNEQFF. Here the CDR3 DNA reads TGTGCCACCAGTGATTTGGGACAGGGAAACAGTAATGAGCAGTTCTTC.

This clonotype was seen at least ten times. The rearrangement uses TRBV7-9 and TRBJ2-2; D gene uncertain. The CDR3 contains 13 residues. The V gene lost 0 bases and the J gene lost 5 bases, with 4 bases spanning the gap. Germline V gives CDR1 SEHNR, CDR2 FQNEAQ (reference sequence). The DNA for the CDR3 is TGTGCCAGCAGCTTAGCAGGGACCGGGGAGCTGTTTTTT. Protein product: CASSLAGTGELFF. Complete variable domain (other parts from reference TRBV7-9 and TRBJ2-2): DTGVSQNPRHKITKRGQNVTFRCDPISEHNRLYWYRQTLGQGPEFLTYFQNEAQLEKSRLLSDRFSAERPKGSFSTLEIQRTEQGDSAMYLCASSLAGTGELFFGEGSRLTVL.

This clonotype was recorded a few times. CDR3 sequence: CASSFAQPTGEKLFF. Written as DNA, the CDR3 is TGTGCCAGCAGTTTCGCGCAGCCAACTGGTGAAAAACTGTTTTTT. V gene TRBV27 combines with J gene TRBJ1-4; the D is unclear. This CDR3 spans 15 amino acids. The V gene lost 3 bases and the J gene lost 7 bases, with 15 bases spanning the gap. Germline V gene sequence: CDR1 MNHEY, CDR2 SMNVEV (reference sequence).

Only a few counts were recorded for this clonotype. The J gene is TRBJ1-1, the V gene TRBV16; D remains unclear. The V and J ends lost 4 bases and 7 bases respectively, with 7 bases between them. CDR3 length: 11 residues. Germline V gene sequence: CDR1 KGHSY, CDR2 FQNENV. The CDR3 loop is CASSRPGEAFF. The CDR3 nucleotides read TGTGCCAGCAGCCGACCAGGTGAAGCTTTCTTT.

The V gene is TRBV15, the J gene TRBJ1-4, with 7 bases fitting TRBD1. Trimming at V came to 2 bases and at J to 8 bases, leaving 11 bases not matched to a gene. The germline V gene encodes CDR1 LNHNV and CDR2 YYDKDF (reference sequence). The CDR3 contains 16 residues. The CDR3 reads CATSRPTGPRGEKLFF. CDR3 DNA: TGTGCCACCAGCAGACCGACAGGGCCCCGGGGCGAAAAACTGTTTTTT.

This sequence joins TRBV5-1 and TRBJ2-2; D might be TRBD1 or TRBD2, each matching 5 bases. The germline V and J ends were trimmed by 0 bases and 5 bases, with 14 bases remaining between them. Germline V lookup: CDR1 SGHRS, CDR2 YFSETQ. The CDR3 runs 16 residues. The CDR3 DNA reads as TGCGCCAGCAGCTTGGATACGGGGCGATGGACCGGGGAGCTGTTTTTT. Its protein is CASSLDTGRWTGELFF.

The chain is built from TRBV5-6 and TRBJ2-7; 8 nucleotides align to TRBD1. CDR3 size: 17 residues. Germline V CDR1 and CDR2: SGHDT, YYEEEE. Trimming cost V 3 bases and J 3 bases; bases outside gene matches: 14. In DNA, the CDR3 is TGTGCCAGCAGCTCCACCTGGACAGGGTCTGGGGTCTACGAGCAGTACTTC. This translates into CASSSTWTGSGVYEQYF.

This clonotype turned up a few times. This rearrangement joins TRBV24-1 to TRBJ2-5; 7 bases fit TRBD1. CDR1 is KGHDR, CDR2 SFDVKD, per germline. CDR3 length: 14 amino acids. The V segment lost 5 bases and the J segment 2 bases; nucleotides outside the gene matches: 4. CDR3 loop: CATSGRGSQETQYF. As DNA, the CDR3 is TGTGCCACCAGTGGCAGGGGGTCACAAGAGACCCAGTACTTC.

This clonotype was detected only a few times. The rearrangement uses TRBV5-1 and TRBJ2-1, with D unresolved. From germline, CDR1 is SGHRS and CDR2 YFSETQ. Trimming took 4 bases from V and 6 from J, leaving 11 bases between them. This CDR3 spans 13 amino acids. CDR3 sequence: CASSVASSNEQFF. CDR3 sequence (DNA): TGCGCCAGCAGCGTGGCGAGTAGCAATGAGCAGTTCTTC.

The chain is built from TRBV11-2 and TRBJ2-1, with D possibly being TRBD1 or TRBD2 (5 bases each). The CDR3 contains 19 residues. Germline V gene data show CDR1 as SGHAT and CDR2 as FQNNGV. With 7 bases removed from V and 5 bases from J, the gap between germline ends came to 30 bases. The CDR3 nucleotides read TGTGCCAGCACCGGCTGGCGAATCAAGAGGGGTCCGAGTGACAATGAGCAGTTCTTC. Translating gives CASTGWRIKRGPSDNEQFF.

The chain is built from TRBV5-1 and TRBJ2-3; either TRBD1 or TRBD2 may fit D (6 bases each). CDR3 length: 15 amino acids. The germline CDR1 and CDR2 sequences are SGHRS and YFSETQ. Trimming left V 2 bases short and J 2 bases short, with 12 bases between. CDR3 DNA sequence: TGCGCCAGCAGCTTTGAGGGGGGCGCCACAGATACGCAGTATTTT. This sequence encodes CASSFEGGATDTQYF.